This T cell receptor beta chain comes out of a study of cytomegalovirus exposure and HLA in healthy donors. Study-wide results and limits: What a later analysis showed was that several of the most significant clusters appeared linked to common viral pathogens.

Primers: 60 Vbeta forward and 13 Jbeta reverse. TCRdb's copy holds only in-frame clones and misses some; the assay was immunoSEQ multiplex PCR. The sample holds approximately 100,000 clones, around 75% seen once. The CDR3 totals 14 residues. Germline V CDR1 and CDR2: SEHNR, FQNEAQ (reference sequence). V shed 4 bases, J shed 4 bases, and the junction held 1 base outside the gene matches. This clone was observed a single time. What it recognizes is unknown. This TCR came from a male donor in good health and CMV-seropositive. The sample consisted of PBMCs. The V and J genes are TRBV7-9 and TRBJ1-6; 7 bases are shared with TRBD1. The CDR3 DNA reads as TGTGCCAGCAGCTCGGGACAGTATAATTCACCCCTCCACTTT. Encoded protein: CASSSGQYNSPLHF.